One sample yielded the 10 T cell receptor beta chains listed below, sequenced in a study of Graves' ophthalmopathy and Graves' hyperthyroidism. Scientists amplified the TCR beta CDR3 regions from RNA transcripts. Second-round multiplex PCR came after first-round RT-PCR with HTBI primers. TCRdb reprocessed the multiplex PCR reads with MiXCR, giving one entry per CDR3 protein. The sample contains about 210,000 distinct CDR3 sequences, 25% to 30% of which appear only once. The sequenced material came from peripheral blood. These receptors came from a man between 45 and 60 years old with Graves' ophthalmopathy.

This clonotype was seen at least ten times. The chain has TRBV28 and TRBJ2-4; the match to TRBD1 covers 8 bases. This CDR3 has 15 amino acids. The ends lost 5 bases at V and 6 bases at J; junction bases unmatched: 9. Looked up from germline, CDR1 is MDHEN and CDR2 is SYDVKM. The CDR3 loop is CASSPGGAFRNIQYF. The CDR3, as DNA: TGTGCCAGCAGTCCAGGGGGCGCGTTCAGAAACATTCAGTACTTC.

This clonotype was seen ten or more times. The chain combines TRBV2 with TRBJ1-1; TRBD1 matches 9 bases. Germline V gene data show CDR1 as SNHLY and CDR2 as FYNNEI. The CDR3 runs 14 residues. V shed 4 bases and J 3 bases; nucleotides not matched to a gene: 3. The CDR3 region is CASSGRTGDTEAFF. The CDR3 nucleotides read TGTGCCAGCAGTGGTAGGACAGGGGACACTGAAGCTTTCTTT.

This clonotype has a count of ten or more. The chain employs TRBV12-3 or TRBV12-4 and TRBJ2-7; the D gene is possibly TRBD1 (6 bases). V was pared by 6 bases and J by 4 bases, with 16 bases between. The CDR3 has 14 amino acids. The CDR3 protein is CASSSQGRVYEQYF. The CDR3 nucleotides read TGTGCCAGCAGCTCACAGGGACGGGTATACGAGCAGTACTTC.

This clonotype was seen repeatedly, ten times or more. The J gene is TRBJ2-7, the V gene TRBV27; a weak D match, TRBD2 (6 bases). CDR1 is MNHEY and CDR2 is SMNVEV in the germline V gene (reference sequence). The CDR3 consists of 19 residues. V lost 4 bases and J 4 bases, leaving 29 bases between the germline ends. DNA for the CDR3: TGTGCCAGCAGTTCTTCTATGCCCCCTGAGGGGACTTCTCCTTACGAGCAGTACTTC. This sequence encodes CASSSSMPPEGTSPYEQYF.

This clonotype was found many times. This chain uses TRBV6-5 with TRBJ2-7; D is uncertain. The germline gives CDR1 MNHEY, CDR2 SVGAGI. V gave up 0 bases and J gave up 7 bases, with 4 bases separating them. The CDR3 is 11 amino acids. Written as DNA, the CDR3 is TGTGCCAGCAGTTACTCGACTGAGCAGTACTTC. Its protein product is CASSYSTEQYF.

This clonotype has a count of ten or more. The junction does not match germline at one end; this may be a read error. The chain joins TRBV6-2 or TRBV6-3 to TRBJ2-7, with 9 bases matching TRBD1. CDR3 length equals 14 residues. Germline V gene sequence: CDR1 MNHEY, CDR2 SVGEGT. The CDR3 DNA follows: TGTGCCAGCAGTTTCACCGGGACAGGGCGCGTTCTGCACTTC. Its translation: CASSFTGTGRVLHF.

This clonotype was counted ten times or more. This sequence joins TRBV9 and TRBJ2-7; D tentatively reads TRBD1 or TRBD2 (5 bases each). The CDR3 contains 13 residues. The germline CDR1 and CDR2 sequences are SGDLS and YYNGEE. V was pared by 0 bases and J by 3 bases, with 7 bases between. The CDR3 sequence is CASSVGGDYEQYF. In DNA form, the CDR3 reads TGTGCCAGCAGCGTAGGAGGGGACTACGAGCAGTACTTC.

This clonotype showed up many times. J is TRBJ2-7 and V is TRBV11-1; tentative D call: TRBD1 (6 bases). The V gene's germline CDR1 is SGHAT and CDR2 FQDESV (reference sequence). Deletions cut 5 bases from V and 0 bases from J, with 17 bases between. The CDR3 covers 16 residues. The CDR3 sequence is CASSTGIGGSSYEQYF. The CDR3 DNA is TGTGCCAGCAGCACCGGAATAGGGGGTAGCTCCTACGAGCAGTACTTC. Supplemented by reference TRBV11-1 and TRBJ2-7, the full variable domain reads EAEVAQSPRYKITEKSQAVAFWCDPISGHATLYWYRQILGQGPELLVQFQDESVVDDSQLPKDRFSAERLKGVDSTLKIQPAELGDSAMYLCASSTGIGGSSYEQYFGPGTRLTVT.

The rearrangement joins TRBV18 to TRBJ1-2; 9 nucleotides agree with TRBD1. Germline assignment: CDR1 KGHSH and CDR2 LQKENI. The CDR3 contains 16 residues. V shed 4 bases, J shed 4 bases, and the junction held 10 bases outside the gene matches. The CDR3 DNA follows: TGTGCCAGCTCACGATGGTGGGACAGGGATCCCTATGGCTACACCTTC. As protein: CASSRWWDRDPYGYTF.

The J gene is TRBJ1-2, the V gene TRBV28; 7 bases line up with TRBD1. Germline V gene lookup returns CDR1 MDHEN and CDR2 SYDVKM. V lost 4 bases to trimming and J lost 3 bases; unmatched junction nucleotides: 8. The CDR3 is 15 amino acids. CDR3 protein: CASSSPGTVDYGYTF. CDR3 coding DNA: TGTGCCAGCAGTTCACCCGGGACAGTTGACTATGGCTACACCTTC.